Reported below is one TCR beta chain. Its antigen is as yet unknown. The sample is drawn from a study of T cell responses to AZD1222 COVID-19 vaccine. Study results and caveats: Nearly half of spike-specific TCRs reportedly go after variant regions that carry no mutations. After two AZD1222 doses, spike-specific TCR breadth and depth rose versus day 0. White British donors predominated, females outnumbered males, and clonal diversity was possibly underestimated. Sampling captured repertoires only after the peak T cell response.

Clones were read by immunoSEQ multiplex PCR, and TCRdb kept only the in-frame ones, dropping some. Of 200,000 to 250,000 clones listed, about 92% are singletons. V was clipped by 1 base and J by 6 bases; unmatched bases: 14. This CDR3 spans 17 amino acids. Germline V gene sequence: CDR1 LGHDT, CDR2 YNNKEL (reference sequence). The sequence was collected from an adult in good health. The chain carries TRBV3-1 (or the pseudogene TRBV3-2) and TRBJ1-2, with 7 bases fitting TRBD1. The sample here was peripheral blood, taken on day 0 of MenACWY control vaccination. This chain's CDR3 is CASSQGGQTVKNDGYTF. The DNA for the CDR3 is TGTGCCAGCAGCCAAGGGGGACAGACCGTTAAGAACGATGGCTACACCTTC.